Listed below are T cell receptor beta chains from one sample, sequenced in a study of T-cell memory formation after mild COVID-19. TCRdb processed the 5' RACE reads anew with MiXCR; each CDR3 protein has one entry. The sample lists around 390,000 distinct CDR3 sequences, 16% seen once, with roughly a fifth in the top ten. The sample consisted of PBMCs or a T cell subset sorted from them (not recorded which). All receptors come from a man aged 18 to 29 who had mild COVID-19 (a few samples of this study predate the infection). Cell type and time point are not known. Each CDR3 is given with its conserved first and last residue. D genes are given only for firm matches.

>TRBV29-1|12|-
CSVVGPTGELFF
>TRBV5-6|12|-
CASSFDGRGYTF
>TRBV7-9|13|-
CASSLHLNTEAFF
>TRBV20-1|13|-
CSAREWPGLGYTF
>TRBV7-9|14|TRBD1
CASSGDSFGLFQYF
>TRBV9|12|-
CASSVGGTEAFF
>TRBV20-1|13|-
CSASVDAISEAFF
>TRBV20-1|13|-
CSAGTAANYGYTF
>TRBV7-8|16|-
CASNPLGGAMNTEAFF
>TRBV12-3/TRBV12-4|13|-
CASSFDRNTEAFF
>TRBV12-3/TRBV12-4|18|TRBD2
CASSLADLAGVDTGELFF
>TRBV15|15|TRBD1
CATTPNEQGNSPLHF
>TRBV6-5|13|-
CASSYRVGTEAFF
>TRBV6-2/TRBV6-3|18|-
CASKWSLGAFGSYNEQFF
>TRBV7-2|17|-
CASSMSRWGSPYNEQFF
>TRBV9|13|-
CASSVGRDTEAFF
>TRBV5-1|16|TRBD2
CASSPLAGGLGDTQYF
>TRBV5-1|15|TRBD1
CASSPLTGIEEKLFF
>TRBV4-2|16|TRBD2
CASSQDLAGGTDTQYF
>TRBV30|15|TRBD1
CAWSPNPGQGVTQYF
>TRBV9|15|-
CASSVATEMGGEAFF
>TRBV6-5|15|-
CASSTEGRGNEKLFF
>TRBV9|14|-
CASSGGRGNTEAFF
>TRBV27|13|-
CASSSLQVYAQYF
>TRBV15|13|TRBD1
CATRTTGGEKAFF
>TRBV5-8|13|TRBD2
CASRWEGTETQYF
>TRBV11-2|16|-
CASSSPGPMNTGELFF
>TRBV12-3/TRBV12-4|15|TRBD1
CASNAGTGGADTQYF
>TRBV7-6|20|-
CASSLALTRPSIGTYNEQFF
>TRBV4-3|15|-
CASSQALGTQETQYF
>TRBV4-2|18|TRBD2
CASSQVIGGEVGTDTQYF
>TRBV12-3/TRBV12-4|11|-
CASSWSRNYTF
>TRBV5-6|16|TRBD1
CASSLVGDRGENIQYF
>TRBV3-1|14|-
CASSQVFSSYEQYF
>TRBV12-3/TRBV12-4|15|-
CASSRGSSYNSPLHF
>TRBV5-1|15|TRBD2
CASSPVTGGEETQYF
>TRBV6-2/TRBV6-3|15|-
CASTGRLPLYTEAFF
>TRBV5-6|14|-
CASSDPARYTEAFF
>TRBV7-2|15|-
CASSPPGGTQGGYTF
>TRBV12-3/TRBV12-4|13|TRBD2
CASSSREVNEQFF
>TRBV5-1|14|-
CASSSLERNTEAFF
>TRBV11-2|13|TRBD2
CASSSGLATEQFF
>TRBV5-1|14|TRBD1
CASSLQGSDTEAFF
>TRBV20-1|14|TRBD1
CSARVGRGQETQYF
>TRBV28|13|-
CASWGSNTGELFF
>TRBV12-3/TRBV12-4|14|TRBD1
CASRGQGDSQPQHF
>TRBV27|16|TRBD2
CASSLTSGAPAYEQYF
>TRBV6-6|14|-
CASSFEIATDTQYF
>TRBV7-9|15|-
CASSLEVQMQETQYF
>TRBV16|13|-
CASSQTLNTEAFF
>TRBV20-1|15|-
CSPAGLLAGSYEQYF
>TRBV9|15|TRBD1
CASSVTNDRDNEQFF
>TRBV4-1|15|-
CASSQDSGQNTEAFF
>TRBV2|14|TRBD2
CASTKGLAGTEQYF
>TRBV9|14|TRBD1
CASSGGQGYYGYTF
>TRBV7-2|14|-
CASSFLLSYNEQFF
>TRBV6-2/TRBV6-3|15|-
CASSYTQGGADTQYF
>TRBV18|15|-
CASSPYASTVNEQFF
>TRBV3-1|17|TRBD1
CASSLKQRTGGSYGYTF
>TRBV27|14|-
CASSLGGLYTEAFF